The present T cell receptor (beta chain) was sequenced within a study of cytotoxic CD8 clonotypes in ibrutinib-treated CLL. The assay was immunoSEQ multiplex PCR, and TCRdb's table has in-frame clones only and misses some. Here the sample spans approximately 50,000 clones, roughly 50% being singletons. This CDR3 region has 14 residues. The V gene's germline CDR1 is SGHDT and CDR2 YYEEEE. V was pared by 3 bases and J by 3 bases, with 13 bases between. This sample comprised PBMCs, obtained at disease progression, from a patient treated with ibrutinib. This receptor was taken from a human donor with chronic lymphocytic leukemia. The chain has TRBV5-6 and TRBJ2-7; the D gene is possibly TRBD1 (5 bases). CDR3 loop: CASSSYRTNYEQYF. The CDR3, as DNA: TGTGCCAGCAGCTCTTACAGGACAAACTACGAGCAGTACTTC.